Listed here is a single T cell receptor beta chain. Germline CDR1 reads MGHRA; CDR2 reads YSYEKL. The CDR3 length is 17 residues. J lost 2 bases, V lost 4 bases, and 13 bases had no gene match. The source of the sample is a study of blood T cell repertoires in COVID-19. Overall study context: COVID-19 samples from acute and convalescent phases originated in the United States, Italy and Spain. T cells, B-cell-depleted T cells, or PBMCs supplied cDNA or gDNA.

Authors' data handling: Reference gene primer amplification gave nucleated cell count estimates. Sequencing used immunoSEQ multiplex PCR; TCRdb keeps in-frame clones, though not all of them. The V and J calls and clone size are taken from that table; D and trimming were inferred from the DNA. This sample carries 70,000 to 100,000 clones, more than 75% of them seen once, and the ten largest clones take 10% to 15%. This chain uses TRBV4-1 with TRBJ2-7, with 8 bases fitting TRBD2. This TCR derives from a human donor in a cohort sampled during active COVID-19. Sequenced: peripheral blood. In DNA, the CDR3 is TGCGCCAGCAGCCCCCAAGTTAGATTAGCGGGAACCTACGAGCAGTACTTC. Amino acids: CASSPQVRLAGTYEQYF.